The subject of this entry is one TCR beta chain. These data originate in a study of shared T cell receptors in the human thymus. Assay: immunoSEQ multiplex PCR; the TCRdb copy retains only in-frame clones and omits some. The sample lists hundreds of thousands of clones; 85% to 90% were seen once. This same sample was also part of a study on human thymus T cells. That study reports: The donors were infants in Finland with congenital heart defects, otherwise immunologically healthy. Resections that were taken during corrective heart surgery supplied the thymus tissue.

The sample taken for sequencing was thymocytes. This sequence was found in a boy in the first two years of life with a congenital heart defect.

CDR3 nucleotide sequence: TGTGCCAGCAACCAACGGGGGGTAGGGTACAATGAGCAGTTCTTC. Its protein is CASNQRGVGYNEQFF. The gene calls are TRBV6-1 and TRBJ2-1, with 7 bases lining up with TRBD2. The V gene end was trimmed by 7 bases and the J gene end by 4 bases; junction bases not matched to a gene: 10. The CDR3 extends over 15 amino acids. Germline CDR1 MNHNS, CDR2 SASEGT.